These 5 T cell receptor beta chains were all obtained from the same sample, sequenced in a study of blood T cell repertoires in COVID-19. Sequenced by immunoSEQ multiplex PCR; TCRdb stores in-frame clones only, minus some. The table has 90,000 to 110,000 clones, around 81% seen once. What was sequenced was peripheral blood. These receptors originate from a man at least 80 years old with acute or convalescent COVID-19.

The genes are TRBV24-1 and TRBJ1-6; perhaps TRBD1 as D (6 bases). Trimming stripped 2 bases from V and 7 bases from J, with 8 bases between. The germline CDR1 and CDR2 sequences are KGHDR and SFDVKD. CDR3 size: 14 residues. This CDR3 reads CATSDSTGNSPLHF. Written as DNA, the CDR3 is TGTGCCACCAGTGATTCTACAGGGAATTCACCCCTCCACTTT.

This sequence joins TRBV6-5 and TRBJ1-1; possible D gene TRBD1, 6 bases. The V end lost 11 bases, the J end lost 1 base, and 14 bases lay between the germline ends. This CDR3 is 13 amino acids long. The germline gives CDR1 MNHEY, CDR2 SVGAGI. The CDR3 spells CAGSLTGNTEAFF. In nucleotides, the CDR3 is TGTGCCGGATCCTTGACAGGGAACACTGAAGCTTTCTTT.

This chain connects TRBV5-8 to TRBJ1-5; no definite D call. Germline loops: CDR1 SGHTS, CDR2 YDEGEE. CDR3 length equals 12 residues. V lost 1 base, J lost 6 bases, and 5 bases lay in between. DNA of the CDR3: TGTGCCAGCAGCTTGCTCGGTCAGCCCCAGCATTTT. Protein product: CASSLLGQPQHF.

This sequence joins TRBV7-9 and TRBJ2-7; D unclear. Germline CDR1 SEHNR, CDR2 FQNEAQ (reference sequence). This CDR3 is 12 amino acids long. V dropped 5 bases and J dropped 3 bases, with 8 bases sitting between them. The CDR3 bases are TGTGCCAGCAGCCTTACAAGCTACGAGCAGTACTTC. This gives the protein CASSLTSYEQYF.

The chain links TRBV5-1 to TRBJ2-2; 14 bases agree with TRBD2. CDR1 and CDR2 (germline): SGHRS, YFSETQ. The V segment lost 7 bases and the J segment 7 bases; nucleotides outside the gene matches: 9. This CDR3 is 16 amino acids long. CDR3 loop: CASAGTSGSNHGELFF. The CDR3 DNA reads TGCGCCAGCGCCGGGACTAGCGGGAGTAATCACGGGGAGCTGTTTTTT. Full variable domain (rest looked up from reference TRBV5-1 and TRBJ2-2): KAGVTQTPRYLIKTRGQQVTLSCSPISGHRSVSWYQQTPGQGLQFLFEYFSETQRNKGNFPGRFSGRQFSNSRSEMNVSTLELGDSALYLCASAGTSGSNHGELFFGEGSRLTVL.